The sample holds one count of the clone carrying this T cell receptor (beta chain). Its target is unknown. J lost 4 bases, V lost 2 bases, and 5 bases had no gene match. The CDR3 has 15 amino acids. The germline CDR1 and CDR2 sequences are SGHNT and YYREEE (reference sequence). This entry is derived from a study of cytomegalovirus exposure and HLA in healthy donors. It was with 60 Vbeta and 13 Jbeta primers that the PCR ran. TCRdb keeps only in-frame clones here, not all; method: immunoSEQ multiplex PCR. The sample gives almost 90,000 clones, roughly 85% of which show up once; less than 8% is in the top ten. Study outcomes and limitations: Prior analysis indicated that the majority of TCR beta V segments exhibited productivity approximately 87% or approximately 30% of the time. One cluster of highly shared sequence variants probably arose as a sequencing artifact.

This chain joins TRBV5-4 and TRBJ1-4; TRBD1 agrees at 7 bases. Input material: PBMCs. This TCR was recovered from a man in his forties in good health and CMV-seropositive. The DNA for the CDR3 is TGTGCCAGCAGCTTTATCGGGACAGATAATGAAAAACTGTTTTTT. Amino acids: CASSFIGTDNEKLFF. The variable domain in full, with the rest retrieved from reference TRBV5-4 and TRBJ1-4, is ETGVTQSPTHLIKTRGQQVTLRCSSQSGHNTVSWYQQALGQGPQFIFQYYREEENGRGNFPPRFSGLQFPNYSSELNVNALELDDSALYLCASSFIGTDNEKLFFGSGTQLSVL.